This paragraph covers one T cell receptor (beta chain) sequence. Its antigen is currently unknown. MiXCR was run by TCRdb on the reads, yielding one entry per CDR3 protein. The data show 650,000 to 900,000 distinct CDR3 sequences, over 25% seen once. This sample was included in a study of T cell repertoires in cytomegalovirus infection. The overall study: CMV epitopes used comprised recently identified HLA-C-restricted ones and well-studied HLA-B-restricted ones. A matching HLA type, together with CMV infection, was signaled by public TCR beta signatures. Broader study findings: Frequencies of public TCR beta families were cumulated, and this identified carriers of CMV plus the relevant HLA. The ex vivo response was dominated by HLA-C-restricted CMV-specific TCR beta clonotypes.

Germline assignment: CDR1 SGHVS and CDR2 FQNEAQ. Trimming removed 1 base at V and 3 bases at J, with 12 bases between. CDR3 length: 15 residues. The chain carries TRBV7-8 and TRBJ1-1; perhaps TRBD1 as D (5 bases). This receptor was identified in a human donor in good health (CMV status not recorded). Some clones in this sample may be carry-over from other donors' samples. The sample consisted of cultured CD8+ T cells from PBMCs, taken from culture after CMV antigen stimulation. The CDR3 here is CASSLGGHGYTEAFF. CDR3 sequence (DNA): TGTGCCAGCAGCTTAGGAGGACATGGTTACACTGAAGCTTTCTTT.